This T cell receptor (beta chain) was sequenced during a study of T cells in Graves' hyperthyroidism and ophthalmopathy. Germline lookup yields CDR1 LGHDT and CDR2 YNNKEL (reference sequence). Deletions cut 2 bases from V and 4 bases from J, with 5 bases between. The CDR3 is made up of 12 amino acids. This clonotype was recorded at least ten times. Regions amplified from RNA transcripts were the TCR beta CDR3 regions. First-round RT-PCR targeting the TCR CDR3 was performed with the HTBI primer set. Via MiXCR, TCRdb re-called the multiplex PCR reads, giving one row per CDR3 protein. The sample consists of 400,000 to 550,000 distinct CDR3 sequences, roughly a quarter of them appearing once. Together with thyroid ultrasound, orbital computed tomography, serum thyroxine and TRAb, clinical symptoms were used for diagnoses.

Sequenced: blood. This chain links TRBV3-1 with TRBJ1-1; D gene uncertain. The source is a woman in her twenties or thirties with Graves' ophthalmopathy. The chain's CDR3 is CASSQFSTEAFF. The CDR3 DNA follows: TGTGCCAGCAGCCAATTCAGCACTGAAGCTTTCTTT. The complete variable domain, with remaining parts taken from reference TRBV3-1 and TRBJ1-1, reads DTAVSQTPKYLVTQMGNDKSIKCEQNLGHDTMYWYKQDSKKFLKIMFSYNNKELIINETVPNRFSPKSPDKAHLNLHINSLELGDSAVYFCASSQFSTEAFFGQGTRLTVV.